This entry lists 2 T cell receptor beta chains sequenced from one sample in a study of T cell responses to AZD1222 COVID-19 vaccine. TCRdb keeps only in-frame clones here, not all; method: immunoSEQ multiplex PCR. This table holds tens of thousands of clones, 70% to 90% found once. The starting material was peripheral blood, obtained on day 0 of AZD1222 vaccination. These receptors were taken from an adult in good health.

V gene TRBV10-3 combines with J gene TRBJ2-7; 13 bases fit TRBD2. This CDR3 contains 16 residues. J lost 1 base, V lost 5 bases, and 5 bases had no gene match. Germline V CDR1 and CDR2: ENHRY, SYGVKD. In DNA, the CDR3 is TGTGCCATCAGTCCCGGGACTAGCGGGGTGTCCTACGAGCAGTACTTC. Amino acids: CAISPGTSGVSYEQYF.

The chain combines TRBV4-1 with TRBJ1-2, with TRBD1 matching over 7 bases. The CDR3 runs to 14 residues. Germline V gene sequence: CDR1 MGHRA, CDR2 YSYEKL. Trimming removed 0 bases from V and 2 bases from J; junction bases left unmatched: 0. Written as DNA, the CDR3 is TGCGCCAGCAGCCAAGAGACAGGGAACTATGGCTACACCTTC. Its protein is CASSQETGNYGYTF.